Reported below is one T cell receptor (beta chain). The sample comes from a study of technical replicates of blood from several donors. This CDR3 comprises 13 residues. V lost 0 bases and J lost 3, with 5 bases in between. The germline CDR1 and CDR2 sequences are SGHDN and FVKESK. The data were produced by immunoSEQ multiplex PCR, yet TCRdb's version contains in-frame clones alone and is incomplete. Among tens of thousands of clones listed, about 96% were seen once. The clonotype originates from a human donor in good health. Sequencing was performed on T cells isolated from PBMCs. The chain uses TRBV14 and TRBJ1-2; D remains unclear. CDR3 sequence (DNA): TGTGCCAGCAGCCAAGAGTCCTACTATGGCTACACCTTC. Translated: CASSQESYYGYTF.